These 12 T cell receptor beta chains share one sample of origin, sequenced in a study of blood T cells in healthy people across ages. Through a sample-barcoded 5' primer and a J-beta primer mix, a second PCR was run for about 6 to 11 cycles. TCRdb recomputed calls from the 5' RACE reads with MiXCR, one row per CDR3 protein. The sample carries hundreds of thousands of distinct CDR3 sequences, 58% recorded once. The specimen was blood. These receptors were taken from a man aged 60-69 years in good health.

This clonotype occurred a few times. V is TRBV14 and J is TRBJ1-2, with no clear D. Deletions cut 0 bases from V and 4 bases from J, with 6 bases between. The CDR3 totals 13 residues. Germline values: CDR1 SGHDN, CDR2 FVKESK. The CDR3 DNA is TGTGCCAGCAGCCAAGAGGGGTTCTATGGCTACACCTTC. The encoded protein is CASSQEGFYGYTF.

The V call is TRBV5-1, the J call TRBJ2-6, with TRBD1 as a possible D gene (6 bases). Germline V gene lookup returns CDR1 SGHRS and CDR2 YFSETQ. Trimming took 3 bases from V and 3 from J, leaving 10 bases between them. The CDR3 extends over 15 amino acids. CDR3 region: CASSSAGVGANVLTF. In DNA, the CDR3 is TGCGCCAGCAGCTCCGCAGGGGTTGGGGCCAACGTCCTGACTTTC.

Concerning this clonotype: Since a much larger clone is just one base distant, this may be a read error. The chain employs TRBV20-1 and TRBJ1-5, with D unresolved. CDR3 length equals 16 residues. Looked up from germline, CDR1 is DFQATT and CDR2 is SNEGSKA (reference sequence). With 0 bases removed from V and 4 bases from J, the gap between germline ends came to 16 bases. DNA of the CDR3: TGCAGTGCTAGAGATGGTGCCGAAGGGTCTAATCAGCCCCAGCATTTT. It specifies CSARDGAEGSNQPQHF.

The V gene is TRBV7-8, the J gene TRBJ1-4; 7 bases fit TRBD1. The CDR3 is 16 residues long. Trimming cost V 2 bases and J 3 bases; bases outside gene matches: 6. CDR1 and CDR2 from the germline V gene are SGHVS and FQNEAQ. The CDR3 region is CASSLSRGQANEKLFF. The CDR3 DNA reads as TGTGCCAGCAGCTTATCGCGTGGACAGGCTAATGAAAAACTGTTTTTT.

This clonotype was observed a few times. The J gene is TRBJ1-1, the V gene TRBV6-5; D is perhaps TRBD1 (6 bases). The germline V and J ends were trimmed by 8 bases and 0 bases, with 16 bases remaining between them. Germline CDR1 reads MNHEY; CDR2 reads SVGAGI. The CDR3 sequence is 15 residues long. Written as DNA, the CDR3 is TGTGCCAGCCTTCCCGGCGCAGGGGTGAACACTGAAGCTTTCTTT. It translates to CASLPGAGVNTEAFF.

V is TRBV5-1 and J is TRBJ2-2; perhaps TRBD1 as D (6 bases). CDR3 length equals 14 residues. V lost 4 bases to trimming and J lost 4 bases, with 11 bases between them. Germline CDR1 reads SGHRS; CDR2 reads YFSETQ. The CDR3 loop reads CASSLGQLTGELFF. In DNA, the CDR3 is TGCGCCAGCAGCCTAGGACAGCTCACCGGGGAGCTGTTTTTT. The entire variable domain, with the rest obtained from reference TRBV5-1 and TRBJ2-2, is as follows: KAGVTQTPRYLIKTRGQQVTLSCSPISGHRSVSWYQQTPGQGLQFLFEYFSETQRNKGNFPGRFSGRQFSNSRSEMNVSTLELGDSALYLCASSLGQLTGELFFGEGSRLTVL.

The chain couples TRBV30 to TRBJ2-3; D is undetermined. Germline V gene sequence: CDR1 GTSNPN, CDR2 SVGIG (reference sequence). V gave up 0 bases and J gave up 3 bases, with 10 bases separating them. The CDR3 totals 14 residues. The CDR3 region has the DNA TGTGCCTGGAGTGTCGGTAGCAGAACAGATACGCAGTATTTT. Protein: CAWSVGSRTDTQYF.

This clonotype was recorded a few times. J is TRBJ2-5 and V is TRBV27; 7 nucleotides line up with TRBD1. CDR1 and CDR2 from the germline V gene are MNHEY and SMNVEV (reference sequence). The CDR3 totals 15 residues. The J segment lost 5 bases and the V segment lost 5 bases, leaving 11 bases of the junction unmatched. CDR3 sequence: CASSPTPSGQETQYF. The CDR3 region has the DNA TGTGCCAGCAGTCCAACCCCTTCGGGACAGGAGACCCAGTACTTC.

This CDR3 reads CASSPEGQGTAEAFF. The CDR3 region has the DNA TGTGCCAGCAGCCCCGAAGGACAGGGAACGGCTGAAGCTTTCTTT. The rearrangement links TRBV5-6 to TRBJ1-1; 8 nucleotides align to TRBD1. This CDR3 is built from 15 residues. The junction had 11 bases not matched to a gene; V was cut back by 4 bases and J by 6 bases. Germline loops: CDR1 SGHDT, CDR2 YYEEEE.

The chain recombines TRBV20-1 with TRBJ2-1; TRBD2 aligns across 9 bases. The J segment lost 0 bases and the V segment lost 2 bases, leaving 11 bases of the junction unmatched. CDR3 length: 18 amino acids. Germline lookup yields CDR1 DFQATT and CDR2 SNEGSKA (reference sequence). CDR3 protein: CSARTGRGGLSSYNEQFF. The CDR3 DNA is TGCAGTGCTAGAACCGGGCGGGGGGGCCTGAGCTCCTACAATGAGCAGTTCTTC.

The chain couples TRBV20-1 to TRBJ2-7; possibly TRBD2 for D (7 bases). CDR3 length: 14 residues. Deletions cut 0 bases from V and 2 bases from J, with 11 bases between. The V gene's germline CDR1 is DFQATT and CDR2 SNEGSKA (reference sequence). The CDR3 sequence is CSARDGGLAYEQYF. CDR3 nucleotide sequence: TGCAGTGCTAGAGACGGGGGGCTCGCCTACGAGCAGTACTTC.

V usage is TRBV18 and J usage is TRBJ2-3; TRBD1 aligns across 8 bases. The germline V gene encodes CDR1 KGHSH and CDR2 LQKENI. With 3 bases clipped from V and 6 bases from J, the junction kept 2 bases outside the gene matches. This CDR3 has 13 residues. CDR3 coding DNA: TGTGCCAGCTCACCGACAGGGGATGATACGCAGTATTTT. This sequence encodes CASSPTGDDTQYF.